This passage covers 28 T cell receptor beta chains from one sample sequenced in a study of cytomegalovirus exposure and HLA in healthy donors. PCR amplification relied on 60 Vbeta primers (plus 13 Jbeta primers). Method: immunoSEQ multiplex PCR; TCRdb's copy keeps in-frame clones and lacks some. The table has 120,000 or so clones, around four fifths seen once. Sequencing was performed on PBMCs. The source is a woman aged 40 to 50 in good health and CMV-seropositive.

This chain links TRBV4-2 with TRBJ2-1; TRBD2 might be the D (6 bases). V was pared by 3 bases and J by 4 bases, with 16 bases between. This CDR3 has 16 amino acids. Germline assignment: CDR1 LGHNA and CDR2 YNFKEQ. CDR3 sequence: CASSQPSGVVYNEQFF. CDR3 nucleotides: TGTGCCAGCAGCCAGCCTTCGGGAGTCGTGTACAATGAGCAGTTCTTC.

The chain joins TRBV11-2 to TRBJ2-7, with D possibly matching TRBD2 (6 bases). V dropped 5 bases and J dropped 1 base, with 9 bases sitting between them. The germline V gene encodes CDR1 SGHAT and CDR2 FQNNGV. The CDR3 loop spans 13 amino acids. The CDR3 nucleotides are TGTGCCAGCAGCCCTGGGGGGTCCTACGAGCAGTACTTC. Encoded protein: CASSPGGSYEQYF. Based on the CDR3 plus reference TRBV11-2 and TRBJ2-7, the full variable domain is EAGVAQSPRYKIIEKRQSVAFWCNPISGHATLYWYQQILGQGPKLLIQFQNNGVVDDSQLPKDRFSAERLKGVDSTLKIQPAKLEDSAVYLCASSPGGSYEQYFGPGTRLTVT.

V usage is TRBV10-1 and J usage is TRBJ1-5, with D unresolved. Germline loops: CDR1 WNHNN, CDR2 SYGVQD (reference sequence). V lost 2 bases and J 1 base, leaving 6 bases between the germline ends. The CDR3 covers 14 residues. CDR3 DNA sequence: TGCGCCAGCAGTGAGGGTCAGAGCAATCAGCCCCAGCATTTT. Translation gives CASSEGQSNQPQHF.

V is TRBV19 and J is TRBJ2-3; unclear D gene. Germline V lookup: CDR1 LNHDA, CDR2 SQIVND (reference sequence). This CDR3 comprises 13 residues. Trimming shortened V by 4 bases and J by 4 bases, and 9 bases separated the two germline ends. The CDR3 DNA reads as TGTGCCAGTAGTAGGGCACCTCCAGATACGCAGTATTTT. Translating gives CASSRAPPDTQYF. Filled out from reference TRBV19 and TRBJ2-3, the complete variable domain reads DGGITQSPKYLFRKEGQNVTLSCEQNLNHDAMYWYRQDPGQGLRLIYYSQIVNDFQKGDIAEGYSVSREKKESFPLTVTSAQKNPTAFYLCASSRAPPDTQYFGPGTRLTVL.

V is TRBV5-1 and J is TRBJ2-5, with 8 bases that match TRBD1. Germline CDR1 and CDR2: SGHRS and YFSETQ. Trimming cost V 4 bases and J 3 bases; bases outside gene matches: 5. This CDR3 contains 14 residues. The CDR3 spells CASSRAGGEETQYF. DNA of the CDR3: TGCGCCAGCAGCAGGGCAGGGGGCGAAGAGACCCAGTACTTC.

The chain uses TRBV4-2 and TRBJ2-3; 13 positions agree with TRBD2. V dropped 4 bases and J dropped 2; count of bases not matched to a gene: 3. The CDR3 loop spans 16 amino acids. Looked up from germline, CDR1 is LGHNA and CDR2 is YNFKEQ. The CDR3 bases are TGTGCCAGCAGCCTACTAGCGGGAGGGGCCACAGATACGCAGTATTTT. It codes for CASSLLAGGATDTQYF.

The genes are TRBV6-5 and TRBJ2-4, with TRBD1 identical over 7 bases. The J segment lost 4 bases and the V segment lost 8 bases, leaving 5 bases of the junction unmatched. CDR3 length: 13 residues. From germline, CDR1 is MNHEY and CDR2 SVGAGI. This CDR3 is CASGTDRKNIQYF. The CDR3 DNA follows: TGTGCCAGCGGGACAGACAGGAAAAACATTCAGTACTTC.

Only a few counts were recorded for this clone. The chain combines TRBV30 with TRBJ1-2; the match to TRBD1 covers 9 bases. CDR1 and CDR2 (germline): GTSNPN, SVGIG (reference sequence). V lost 3 bases, J lost 8 bases, and 10 bases stayed unmatched. The CDR3 has 14 amino acids. CDR3 in amino acids: CAWSFTGTGQGYTF. The CDR3 DNA reads TGTGCCTGGAGCTTCACCGGGACAGGGCAAGGCTACACCTTC. The entire variable domain, with the rest obtained from reference TRBV30 and TRBJ1-2, is as follows: SQTIHQWPATLVQPVGSPLSLECTVEGTSNPNLYWYRQAAGRGLQLLFYSVGIGQISSEVPQNLSASRPQDRQFILSSKKLLLSDSGFYLCAWSFTGTGQGYTFGSGTRLTVV.

The chain carries TRBV7-9 and TRBJ1-3, with 7 bases lining up with TRBD1. CDR1 and CDR2 (germline): SEHNR, FQNEAQ (reference sequence). The length of the CDR3 is 15 residues. Trimming took 5 bases from V and 0 from J; bases not matched to a gene: 4. CDR3 bases: TGTGCCAGCAGCAAGGACAGGAGCTCTGGAAACACCATATATTTT. It is translated as CASSKDRSSGNTIYF.

The chain links TRBV19 to TRBJ2-7; perhaps TRBD1 as D (6 bases). The germline V and J ends were trimmed by 5 bases and 1 base, with 12 bases remaining between them. CDR1 and CDR2 (germline): LNHDA, SQIVND (reference sequence). The CDR3 has 14 amino acids. As DNA, the CDR3 is TGTGCCAGTAGTGTCGGGACAACATCCTACGAGCAGTACTTC. Its translation: CASSVGTTSYEQYF.

The CDR3 bases are TGTGCCAGTAAAGACTGGAACACTGAAGCTTTCTTT. This sequence encodes CASKDWNTEAFF. This chain connects TRBV19 to TRBJ1-1; D is unclear. V lost 7 bases to trimming and J lost 1 base, with 7 bases between them. The germline V gene encodes CDR1 LNHDA and CDR2 SQIVND (reference sequence). The CDR3 totals 12 residues.

The V and J genes are TRBV25-1 and TRBJ2-2; 9 bases fit TRBD1. This CDR3 has 16 residues. The germline V gene encodes CDR1 MGHDK and CDR2 SYGVNS. Trimming at V came to 2 bases and at J to 6 bases, leaving 7 bases not matched to a gene. The CDR3 DNA follows: TGTGCCAGCAGTGAAGGGTACAGGGGGCTCTCCGGGGAGCTGTTTTTT. Its protein product is CASSEGYRGLSGELFF.

In this sample, this clone turned up once. V gene TRBV25-1 combines with J gene TRBJ2-2, with D uncertain. The CDR3 spans 16 residues. The V end lost 5 bases, the J end lost 0 bases, and 13 bases lay between the germline ends. Germline assignment: CDR1 MGHDK and CDR2 SYGVNS. The CDR3 is CASSFGQVANTGELFF. CDR3 nucleotide sequence: TGTGCCAGCAGTTTTGGGCAGGTTGCGAACACCGGGGAGCTGTTTTTT.

This clone is a singleton in its sample. V is TRBV21-1 and J is TRBJ1-2. TRBV21-1 is recorded as a pseudogene. The CDR3 is made up of 15 amino acids. The CDR3 bases are TGTGCCAGCAGCAAAGGATCCGAGGGTAACTATGGCTACACCTTC. This translates into CASSKGSEGNYGYTF.

This clone appeared once. This chain connects TRBV29-1 to TRBJ2-2; D is perhaps TRBD2 (6 bases). V lost 4 bases to trimming and J lost 0 bases, with 9 bases between them. The CDR3 contains 14 residues. Germline CDR1 SQVTM, CDR2 ANQGSEA. This CDR3 reads CSVVRGTNTGELFF. DNA for the CDR3: TGCAGCGTTGTGCGGGGAACGAACACCGGGGAGCTGTTTTTT.

This chain connects TRBV4-3 to TRBJ2-2; 10 positions agree with TRBD2. V dropped 3 bases and J dropped 6; count of bases not matched to a gene: 19. Germline-derived CDR1 and CDR2 are LGHNA and YSLEER. This CDR3 spans 20 amino acids. CDR3 in amino acids: CASSHDLAGVMGGSAGELFF. In DNA form, the CDR3 reads TGCGCCAGCAGCCACGATCTAGCGGGAGTAATGGGTGGGTCTGCCGGGGAGCTGTTTTTT.

Of note for this clone: Other DNA sequences in this sample translate to the same CDR3. This rearrangement joins TRBV27 to TRBJ2-7; a weak D match, TRBD1 (5 bases). CDR1 is MNHEY, CDR2 SMNVEV, per germline (reference sequence). The CDR3 totals 14 residues. V was cut by 2 bases and J by 2 bases, with 10 bases left in between. The CDR3 DNA sequence: TGTGCCAGCAGTTTAAGGGGTTCCACCTACGAGCAGTACTTC. The encoded protein is CASSLRGSTYEQYF.

V usage is TRBV10-3 and J usage is TRBJ2-1; D perhaps matches TRBD1 (5 bases). From germline, CDR1 is ENHRY and CDR2 SYGVKD. The CDR3 sequence is 13 residues long. V lost 11 bases and J lost 5, with 16 bases in between. CDR3 nucleotides: TGTGCCGCCTTGGGGCTAGACAACAATGAGCAGTTCTTC. It yields the protein CAALGLDNNEQFF.

The chain is built from TRBV19 and TRBJ2-5; 11 bases line up with TRBD2. Germline V gene sequence: CDR1 LNHDA, CDR2 SQIVND (reference sequence). V shed 5 bases and J 3 bases; nucleotides not matched to a gene: 8. The CDR3 consists of 16 residues. The CDR3: CASSLGPGLAEETQYF. The CDR3 nucleotides are TGTGCCAGTAGTCTCGGGCCGGGACTAGCGGAAGAGACCCAGTACTTC.

V is TRBV28 and J is TRBJ1-1; D remains ambiguous. The CDR3 is 17 residues long. The V gene's germline CDR1 is MDHEN and CDR2 SYDVKM. Trimming took 3 bases from V and 3 from J, leaving 20 bases between them. CDR3 nucleotide sequence: TGTGCCAGCAGTTTCCCGAACCGACGCCGCGGAGACACTGAAGCTTTCTTT. Its translation is CASSFPNRRRGDTEAFF.

This sequence joins TRBV28 and TRBJ2-1, with 8 positions matching TRBD1. J was trimmed by 4 bases and V by 6 bases; bases with no gene match: 8. The germline V gene has CDR1 MDHEN and CDR2 SYDVKM. The CDR3 extends over 15 amino acids. The CDR3 is CASSYPGQVYNEQFF. Written as DNA, the CDR3 is TGTGCCAGCAGCTATCCGGGACAGGTATACAATGAGCAGTTCTTC.

The CDR3 bases are TGTGCCAGCTCACCACCGGAGGGTGCAACCTACAATGAGCAGTTCTTC. This gives the protein CASSPPEGATYNEQFF. This chain joins TRBV18 and TRBJ2-1, with a tentative D call TRBD2 (6 bases). The V and J ends lost 0 bases and 2 bases respectively, with 11 bases between them. CDR3 length equals 16 residues. Germline-derived CDR1 and CDR2 are KGHSH and LQKENI.

This clone was counted a single time. This sequence joins TRBV13 and TRBJ2-7, with TRBD1 as a possible D gene (7 bases). CDR1 is PRHDT, CDR2 FYEKMQ, per germline (reference sequence). The CDR3 contains 15 residues. The germline V and J ends were trimmed by 5 bases and 3 bases, with 17 bases remaining between them. Here the CDR3 DNA reads TGTGCCAGCAGCCCCCGCGGCAGGGGGGACTACGAGCAGTACTTC. This translates into CASSPRGRGDYEQYF. The full variable domain, with the rest looked up from reference TRBV13 and TRBJ2-7, is AAGVIQSPRHLIKEKRETATLKCYPIPRHDTVYWYQQGPGQDPQFLISFYEKMQSDKGSIPDRFSAQQFSDYHSELNMSSLELGDSALYFCASSPRGRGDYEQYFGPGTRLTVT.

CDR3 nucleotide sequence: TGCGCCAGCAGCTTCAACGACAAGGGGGAAGCTTTCTTT. It specifies CASSFNDKGEAFF. V and J are TRBV5-1 and TRBJ1-1, with D possibly being TRBD1 (5 bases). Looked up from germline, CDR1 is SGHRS and CDR2 is YFSETQ. The V gene lost 2 bases and the J gene lost 8 bases, with 13 bases spanning the gap. The CDR3 spans 13 residues.

The chain joins TRBV28 to TRBJ2-1, with TRBD2 identical over 8 bases. After removal of 6 bases from V and 2 bases from J, the junction contained 3 bases not matched to a gene. The CDR3 length is 14 residues. Germline V gene lookup returns CDR1 MDHEN and CDR2 SYDVKM. This CDR3 reads CASSPRGAYNEQFF. CDR3 bases: TGTGCCAGCAGCCCGCGGGGGGCCTACAATGAGCAGTTCTTC.

The chain is built from TRBV6-6 and TRBJ2-1; 12 bases line up with TRBD1. CDR3 length: 14 amino acids. The germline CDR1 and CDR2 sequences are MNHNY and SVGAGI (reference sequence). V trimming: 6 bases; J trimming: 9 bases; junction bases outside the gene matches: 6. CDR3 sequence (DNA): TGTGCCAGCAGGGGGACAGGGGGCCTGGGTGAGCAGTTCTTC. Translation gives CASRGTGGLGEQFF.

This clone was counted a few times. The gene calls are TRBV4-1 and TRBJ2-6, with D hard to call. Between the trimmed V and J ends, which lost 0 bases and 2 bases, there was a span of 5 bases. Germline CDR1 MGHRA, CDR2 YSYEKL. This CDR3 is 15 amino acids long. This CDR3 reads CASSQDLAGANVLTF. CDR3 in DNA: TGCGCCAGCAGCCAAGATCTAGCTGGGGCCAACGTCCTGACTTTC.

The chain couples TRBV19 to TRBJ2-2, with 9 bases that match TRBD2. V dropped 7 bases and J dropped 5; count of bases not matched to a gene: 17. Germline CDR1 LNHDA, CDR2 SQIVND (reference sequence). The CDR3 runs to 18 residues. CDR3 nucleotide sequence: TGTGCCAGTAACGATCCGGGGCGGGAGGGCCCGGGGACCGGGGAGCTGTTTTTT. Translation gives CASNDPGREGPGTGELFF.